This T cell receptor beta chain was identified in a study of CD8+CD57+ T cells in acquired aplastic anemia. The V gene's germline CDR1 is LNHDA and CDR2 SQIVND (reference sequence). V shed 4 bases, J shed 4 bases, and the junction held 15 bases outside the gene matches. This CDR3 is 17 amino acids long. Genomic DNA constituted the template upon which TCR beta VDJ and CDR3 profiling was performed. MiXCR, applied by TCRdb to the reads, yields one record per CDR3 protein. The data contain more than 150,000 distinct CDR3 sequences, around 50% of them singletons. Sequenced patients had shown CD8+CD57+ cell expansion by flow cytometry. The sample holds many counts of this clonotype.

V and J are TRBV19 and TRBJ1-2, with TRBD1 matching 7 bases. The TCR comes from a human donor with aplastic anemia. Sequencing was carried out using sorted CD4+, CD8+, or CD8+CD57+ T cells (not recorded which) from PBMCs. The CDR3 DNA sequence: TGTGCCAGTAGTACCCGTCGGGACAGCTACCCCCGCTATGGCTACACCTTC. Translation: CASSTRRDSYPRYGYTF.